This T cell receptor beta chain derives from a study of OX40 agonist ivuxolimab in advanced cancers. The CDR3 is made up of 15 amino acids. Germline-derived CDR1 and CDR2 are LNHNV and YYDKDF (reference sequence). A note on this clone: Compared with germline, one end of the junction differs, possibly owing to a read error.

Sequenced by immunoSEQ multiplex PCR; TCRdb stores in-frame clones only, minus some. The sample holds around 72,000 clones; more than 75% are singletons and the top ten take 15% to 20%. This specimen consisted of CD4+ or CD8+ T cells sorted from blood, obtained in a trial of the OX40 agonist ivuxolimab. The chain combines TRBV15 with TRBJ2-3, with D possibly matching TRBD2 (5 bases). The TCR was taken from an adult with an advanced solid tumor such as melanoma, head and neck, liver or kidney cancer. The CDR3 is CATSRGPSWVDTQYF. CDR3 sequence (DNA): TGTGCCACCAGTAGAGGGCCTAGCTGGGTAGATACGCAGTATTTT. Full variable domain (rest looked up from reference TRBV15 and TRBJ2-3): DAMVIQNPRYQVTQFGKPVTLSCSQTLNHNVMYWYQQKSSQAPKLLFHYYDKDFNNEADTPDNFQSRRPNTSFCFLDIRSPGLGDTAMYLCATSRGPSWVDTQYFGPGTRLTVL.